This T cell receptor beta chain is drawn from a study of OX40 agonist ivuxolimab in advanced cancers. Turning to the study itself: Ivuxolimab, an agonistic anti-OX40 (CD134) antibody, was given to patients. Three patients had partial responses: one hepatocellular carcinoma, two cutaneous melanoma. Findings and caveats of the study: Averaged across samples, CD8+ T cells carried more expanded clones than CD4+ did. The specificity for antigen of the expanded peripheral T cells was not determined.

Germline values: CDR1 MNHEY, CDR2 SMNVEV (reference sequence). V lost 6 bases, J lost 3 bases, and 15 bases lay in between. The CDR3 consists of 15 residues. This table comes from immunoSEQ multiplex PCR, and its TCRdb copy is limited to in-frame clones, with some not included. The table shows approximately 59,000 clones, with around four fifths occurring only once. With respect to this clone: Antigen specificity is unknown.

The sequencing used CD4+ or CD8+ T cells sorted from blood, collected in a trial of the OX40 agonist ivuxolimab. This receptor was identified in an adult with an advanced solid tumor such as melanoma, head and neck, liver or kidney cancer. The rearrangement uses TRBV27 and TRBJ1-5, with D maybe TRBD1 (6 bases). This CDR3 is CASSLRGFYNQPQHF. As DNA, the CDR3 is TGTGCCAGCAGCCTTAGGGGGTTCTACAATCAGCCCCAGCATTTT.